The 11 T cell receptor beta chains below were found in one sample sequenced in a study of OX40 agonist ivuxolimab in advanced cancers. Only in-frame clones appear in the TCRdb table, and some are missing; sequencing was by immunoSEQ multiplex PCR. The table has about 10,000 clones, about 90% seen once. Sequenced material: CD4+ or CD8+ T cells sorted from blood, taken in a trial of the OX40 agonist ivuxolimab. The receptors were sampled from an adult with an advanced solid tumor such as melanoma, head and neck, liver or kidney cancer.

The rearrangement joins TRBV10-3 to TRBJ2-1; 10 bases are a match to TRBD1. Germline trimming cut 7 bases from V and 3 bases from J; bases unmatched to any gene: 3. CDR3 length: 14 residues. The germline V gene encodes CDR1 ENHRY and CDR2 SYGVKD. The CDR3 DNA reads TGTGCCATCATGGGACAGGGGAACTACAATGAGCAGTTCTTC. Protein: CAIMGQGNYNEQFF.

This rearrangement joins TRBV11-2 to TRBJ2-3, with TRBD2 matching 8 bases. The ends lost 3 bases at V and 2 bases at J; junction bases unmatched: 4. The CDR3 covers 15 residues. CDR1 and CDR2 from the germline V gene are SGHAT and FQNNGV. The CDR3 region is CASSFTSGVTDTQYF. As DNA, the CDR3 is TGTGCCAGCAGCTTTACTAGCGGCGTCACAGATACGCAGTATTTT.

The rearrangement uses TRBV2 and TRBJ1-4; D is undetermined. Deletions cut 0 bases from V and 0 bases from J, with 8 bases between. The CDR3 extends over 16 amino acids. The germline V gene encodes CDR1 SNHLY and CDR2 FYNNEI. The CDR3 loop reads CASSEALGATNEKLFF. The CDR3 bases are TGTGCCAGCAGTGAAGCGCTTGGGGCAACTAATGAAAAACTGTTTTTT.

The V gene is TRBV7-9, the J gene TRBJ2-1, with TRBD1 identical over 9 bases. This CDR3 is 15 amino acids long. CDR1 is SEHNR, CDR2 FQNEAQ, per germline (reference sequence). V dropped 5 bases and J dropped 10; count of bases not matched to a gene: 12. CDR3 bases: TGTGCCAGCAGCCAAACCGGGACAGGGACTGACGAGCAGTTCTTC. This sequence encodes CASSQTGTGTDEQFF.

Only one count was recorded for this clone. A much larger clone is a single base away; this may be a read error. The V gene is TRBV5-4, the J gene TRBJ1-3; a possible D gene is TRBD1 (5 bases). CDR3 length equals 15 residues. V was shortened by 2 bases and J by 0 bases, with 9 bases between the two germline ends. CDR1 is SGHNT and CDR2 is YYREEE in the germline V gene (reference sequence). In nucleotides, the CDR3 is TGTGCCAGCAGCTTAGAAGGGGTCTCTGGAAACACCATATATTTT. Translation gives CASSLEGVSGNTIYF.

The J gene is TRBJ1-2, the V gene TRBV27, with D possibly TRBD1 on 5 matching bases. Germline CDR1 is MNHEY and CDR2 is SMNVEV (reference sequence). Trimming removed 6 bases at V and 4 bases at J, with 18 bases between. This CDR3 region has 15 residues. CDR3 protein: CASRLGAGSAYGYTF. CDR3 nucleotide sequence: TGTGCCAGCAGACTCGGGGCAGGGTCGGCCTATGGCTACACCTTC.

The V call is TRBV9, the J call TRBJ2-7; D call uncertain. The CDR3 runs to 15 residues. Per the germline V gene, CDR1 is SGDLS and CDR2 is YYNGEE. The V end lost 0 bases, the J end lost 3 bases, and 13 bases lay between the germline ends. The CDR3 protein is CASSVAFGQNYEQYF. CDR3 in DNA: TGTGCCAGCAGCGTAGCTTTCGGGCAGAACTACGAGCAGTACTTC.

This clone was recorded a few times. V is TRBV6-6 and J is TRBJ2-3; 9 bases agree with TRBD1. The CDR3 consists of 16 residues. Trimming removed 6 bases from V and 2 bases from J; junction bases left unmatched: 9. The germline V gene has CDR1 MNHNY and CDR2 SVGAGI (reference sequence). The CDR3 sequence: CASSLNRGRVTDTQYF. CDR3 nucleotide sequence: TGTGCCAGCAGCCTGAACAGGGGGCGGGTCACAGATACGCAGTATTTT.

By share of the sample, this clone is medium-sized. The identical CDR3 is also encoded by other nucleotide sequences in the sample. The rearrangement links TRBV29-1 to TRBJ2-1; weak D call: TRBD1 (6 bases). The germline V gene encodes CDR1 SQVTM and CDR2 ANQGSEA. There are 15 residues in the CDR3. With 2 bases removed from V and 1 base from J, the gap between germline ends came to 12 bases. The CDR3 sequence: CSVEIERGSYNEQFF. For the CDR3, the DNA is TGCAGCGTTGAAATCGAGAGGGGGTCCTACAATGAGCAGTTCTTC.

This clone was observed a few times. The V call is TRBV6-1, the J call TRBJ2-7; a possible D gene is TRBD2 (6 bases). V was clipped by 7 bases and J by 6 bases, with 19 bases between them. The CDR3 spans 14 residues. CDR1 and CDR2 from the germline V gene are MNHNS and SASEGT. CDR3 DNA sequence: TGTGCCAGCACTCAAGGGTGGGGGAGGATCGAGCAGTACTTC. Translation: CASTQGWGRIEQYF.

The chain recombines TRBV29-1 with TRBJ1-1, with D uncertain. Germline assignment: CDR1 SQVTM and CDR2 ANQGSEA. V dropped 0 bases and J dropped 4 bases, with 6 bases sitting between them. The CDR3 length is 12 residues. The CDR3 DNA follows: TGCAGCGTTGAAGACAGAGGCACTGAAGCTTTCTTT. Protein: CSVEDRGTEAFF.